The 17 T cell receptor beta chains below were found in one sample sequenced in a study of blood T cell repertoires in COVID-19. The protocol was immunoSEQ multiplex PCR, while the TCRdb copy is restricted to in-frame clones and leaves out a portion. The sample holds more than 140,000 clones, about 79% seen once. The sequenced sample consisted of peripheral blood. These receptors all stem from a woman aged 45 to 65 in a cohort sampled during active or convalescent COVID-19.

V gene TRBV18 combines with J gene TRBJ1-6, with TRBD1 matching over 8 bases. This CDR3 comprises 15 residues. Trimming removed 1 base from V and 10 bases from J; junction bases left unmatched: 6. Germline CDR1 reads KGHSH; CDR2 reads LQKENI. The CDR3 spells CASSPQEQGASPLHF. DNA of the CDR3: TGTGCCAGCTCACCACAGGAGCAGGGGGCGTCACCCCTCCACTTT.

In regard to this clone: The same CDR3 is also encoded by other DNA sequences in this sample. The V gene is TRBV5-1, the J gene TRBJ1-5; weak D call: TRBD1 (5 bases). Germline CDR1 SGHRS, CDR2 YFSETQ. Trimming cost V 0 bases and J 1 base, with 8 bases left between them. The CDR3 loop spans 15 amino acids. The CDR3 bases are TGCGCCAGCAGCTTGGCCGGGGGGAGCAATCAGCCCCAGCATTTT. As protein: CASSLAGGSNQPQHF. Using reference TRBV5-1 and TRBJ1-5 for the parts outside the CDR3, the full variable domain is KAGVTQTPRYLIKTRGQQVTLSCSPISGHRSVSWYQQTPGQGLQFLFEYFSETQRNKGNFPGRFSGRQFSNSRSEMNVSTLELGDSALYLCASSLAGGSNQPQHFGDGTRLSIL.

The chain is built from TRBV7-9 and TRBJ1-5; a possible D gene is TRBD1 (6 bases). The V gene's germline CDR1 is SEHNR and CDR2 FQNEAQ (reference sequence). CDR3 length: 15 amino acids. Trimming removed 1 base from V and 4 bases from J, with 11 bases in between. The CDR3 DNA follows: TGTGCCAGCAGCTTAGGGGACATAACTAATCAGCCCCAGCATTTT. Protein sequence: CASSLGDITNQPQHF.

The V and J genes are TRBV6-1 and TRBJ2-3, with 10 bases matching TRBD2. This CDR3 comprises 16 residues. Germline lookup yields CDR1 MNHNS and CDR2 SASEGT. The V segment lost 1 base and the J segment 1 base; nucleotides outside the gene matches: 2. The DNA for the CDR3 is TGTGCCAGCAGTGAAGTTGGGACTAGCGGCACAGATACGCAGTATTTT. Translating gives CASSEVGTSGTDTQYF.

The V and J genes are TRBV18 and TRBJ1-2; D not resolved. This CDR3 has 16 amino acids. Germline CDR1 KGHSH, CDR2 LQKENI. V was shortened by 6 bases and J by 1 base, with 18 bases between the two germline ends. The CDR3 is CASSPTGGSDNYGYTF. DNA of the CDR3: TGTGCCAGCTCCCCCACCGGAGGCTCGGATAACTATGGCTACACCTTC.

The chain links TRBV11-2 to TRBJ1-6, with no clear D. V was trimmed by 1 base and J by 9 bases, leaving 13 bases between them. The germline gives CDR1 SGHAT, CDR2 FQNNGV. CDR3 length equals 15 residues. The CDR3 nucleotides are TGTGCCAGCAGCTTAGTGAGGGCTCCGGGTTCACCCCTCCACTTT. This encodes CASSLVRAPGSPLHF.

The chain carries TRBV10-1 and TRBJ2-3, with 12 bases identical to TRBD2. This CDR3 is built from 16 residues. Germline V gene data show CDR1 as WNHNN and CDR2 as SYGVQD (reference sequence). The V and J ends lost 5 bases and 2 bases, in that order; junction bases with no gene match: 5. Written as DNA, the CDR3 is TGCGCCAGCAGTCCAAGACTAGCGGGGGACACAGATACGCAGTATTTT. Its protein product is CASSPRLAGDTDTQYF.

This clone turned up a few times. The chain is built from TRBV30 and TRBJ1-2; TRBD1 is a possible D gene (5 bases). In germline, CDR1 is GTSNPN, CDR2 SVGIG (reference sequence). The CDR3 extends over 14 amino acids. Trimming removed 0 bases from V and 6 bases from J, with 14 bases in between. CDR3 protein: CAWSVPGGSNGYTF. The CDR3 DNA sequence: TGTGCCTGGAGTGTACCGGGGGGTAGCAATGGCTACACCTTC.

The rearrangement links TRBV7-9 to TRBJ1-3; D is unresolved. Germline loops: CDR1 SEHNR, CDR2 FQNEAQ (reference sequence). V was trimmed by 0 bases and J by 4 bases, leaving 4 bases between them. The CDR3 extends over 13 amino acids. The CDR3 DNA is TGTGCCAGCAGCTTAGCGCGAGGAAACACCATATATTTT. The encoded protein is CASSLARGNTIYF.

The V gene is TRBV2, the J gene TRBJ1-2; TRBD1 matches at 9 bases. J lost 7 bases, V lost 9 bases, and 9 bases had no gene match. CDR1 and CDR2 (germline): SNHLY, FYNNEI. CDR3 size: 13 residues. The CDR3 here is CARRIQGAGGYTF. CDR3 coding DNA: TGTGCCAGGAGAATACAGGGGGCTGGTGGCTACACCTTC.

The chain links TRBV5-1 to TRBJ2-5, with a tentative D call TRBD2 (6 bases). From germline, CDR1 is SGHRS and CDR2 YFSETQ. The CDR3 sequence is 14 residues long. V was pared by 4 bases and J by 4 bases, with 14 bases between. DNA for the CDR3: TGCGCCAGCAGCGGCGGGGTGGTGGGAGAGACCCAGTACTTC. This translates into CASSGGVVGETQYF.

This clone turned up a few times. The chain uses TRBV2 and TRBJ2-7, with a weak D call TRBD2 (6 bases). The germline V gene has CDR1 SNHLY and CDR2 FYNNEI. Trimming stripped 6 bases from V and 0 bases from J, with 12 bases between. The CDR3 contains 14 residues. CDR3 bases: TGTGCCAGCAGGGACCTGGGAGGCTCCTACGAGCAGTACTTC. This gives the protein CASRDLGGSYEQYF.

The V call is TRBV19, the J call TRBJ1-1, with D hard to call. The CDR3 consists of 13 residues. V lost 5 bases to trimming and J lost 4 bases, with 11 bases between them. Germline-derived CDR1 and CDR2 are LNHDA and SQIVND (reference sequence). CDR3 sequence: CASSVRHLTEAFF. CDR3 sequence (DNA): TGTGCCAGTAGTGTAAGACACCTCACTGAAGCTTTCTTT.

The gene calls are TRBV7-9 and TRBJ2-2; a possible D gene is TRBD2 (6 bases). The V end lost 2 bases, the J end lost 1 base, and 8 bases lay between the germline ends. Looked up from germline, CDR1 is SEHNR and CDR2 is FQNEAQ (reference sequence). This CDR3 contains 15 residues. DNA of the CDR3: TGTGCCAGCAGCTTATGGGGAGGGAACACCGGGGAGCTGTTTTTT. This encodes CASSLWGGNTGELFF.

This clone was detected only once. This chain links TRBV7-9 with TRBJ1-4, with D uncertain. The CDR3 covers 14 residues. Germline V gene sequence: CDR1 SEHNR, CDR2 FQNEAQ (reference sequence). V was shortened by 9 bases and J by 4 bases, with 15 bases between the two germline ends. CDR3 loop: CASSPIRDNEKLFF. Written as DNA, the CDR3 is TGTGCCAGTAGCCCAATCCGAGATAATGAAAAACTGTTTTTT.

The CDR3 DNA is TGTGCCAGCAGGGTAGGCGGGACGACCTACGAGCAGTACTTC. Protein: CASRVGGTTYEQYF. The V gene is TRBV28, the J gene TRBJ2-7, with D perhaps matching TRBD2 (6 bases). The V gene lost 6 bases and the J gene lost 2 bases, with 14 bases spanning the gap. Germline CDR1 reads MDHEN; CDR2 reads SYDVKM. The CDR3 runs 14 residues.

This clone was found once. The chain is built from TRBV19 and TRBJ1-4; maybe TRBD1 (6 bases). CDR3 length: 16 residues. Germline assignment: CDR1 LNHDA and CDR2 SQIVND (reference sequence). Trimming left V 6 bases short and J 8 bases short, with 22 bases between. The CDR3 protein is CASRNTGQSFSEKLFF. The CDR3 region has the DNA TGTGCCAGTAGGAATACCGGACAGTCATTTAGCGAAAAACTGTTTTTT.